The 4 T cell receptor beta chains in this list originate from one sample, sequenced in a study of human T cells and chemical hapten exposure. Each CDR3 protein gets one entry after TCRdb re-called the RACE reads with MiXCR. The sample comprises about 80,000 distinct CDR3 sequences, around 9.4% of which are singletons, and approximately 1.5% rests with the top ten. Time point of the sample: healthy volunteer bleed at 6 weeks. Extraction of total RNA was performed on unfractionated whole blood. Sequenced input: whole blood. All receptors derive from a female donor in good health. Some clones in this sample may be carry-over from other donors' samples.

This clonotype appeared many times. CDR3 loop: CSVGSSGGSSSYNEQFF. Written as DNA, the CDR3 is TGCAGCGTTGGGTCTAGCGGGGGGTCGAGCTCCTACAATGAGCAGTTCTTC. The chain links TRBV29-1 to TRBJ2-1, with 11 bases identical to TRBD2. This CDR3 is built from 17 residues. V trimming: 4 bases; J trimming: 0 bases; junction bases outside the gene matches: 8. CDR1 SQVTM and CDR2 ANQGSEA come from the germline V gene.

This clonotype showed up many times. The rearrangement joins TRBV7-8 to TRBJ2-3, with TRBD2 identical over 11 bases. Germline CDR1 is SGHVS and CDR2 is FQNEAQ. This CDR3 contains 16 residues. Unmatched junction bases numbered 8, after V lost 1 base and J lost 8 bases. The CDR3 DNA is TGTGCCAGCAGCTTAGGTGGACTAGCGGGTTGGGGTACGCAGTATTTT. Translated, it gives CASSLGGLAGWGTQYF.

This clonotype was counted ten times or more. This sequence joins TRBV4-3 and TRBJ1-5, with a weak D call TRBD1 (5 bases). Trimming removed 6 bases at V and 6 bases at J, with 15 bases between. Germline V lookup: CDR1 LGHNA, CDR2 YSLEER. This CDR3 is 14 amino acids long. The CDR3 protein is CASSQMGVGQPQHF. Here the CDR3 DNA reads TGCGCCAGCAGTCAGATGGGGGTTGGTCAGCCCCAGCATTTT.

The J gene is TRBJ1-5, the V gene TRBV29-1, with D perhaps matching TRBD1 (6 bases). CDR1 is SQVTM, CDR2 ANQGSEA, per germline. CDR3 length equals 13 residues. V gave up 4 bases and J gave up 5 bases, with 12 bases separating them. CDR3 protein: CSVGRGGDQPQHF. CDR3 bases: TGCAGCGTTGGGAGGGGGGGCGATCAGCCCCAGCATTTT.